Listed here is a single T cell receptor beta chain. This CDR3 comprises 17 residues. Germline V lookup: CDR1 KGHDR, CDR2 SFDVKD. V lost 9 bases and J lost 6, with 26 bases in between. The table came from immunoSEQ multiplex PCR; TCRdb's copy has only in-frame clones and leaves some out. The table has about 100,000 clones, about 80% seen once. The data derive from a study of blood T cell repertoires in COVID-19. This clonotype was sampled from a woman aged 65 to 85 with acute or convalescent COVID-19. V is TRBV24-1 and J is TRBJ2-1, with D possibly being TRBD2 (6 bases). What was sequenced was peripheral blood. The CDR3 DNA reads as TGTGCCACCTCACCGGGGCCCGGGACTTACAAGACCAATGAGCAGTTCTTC. Protein product: CATSPGPGTYKTNEQFF.